This TCR beta chain was identified during a study of OX40 agonist ivuxolimab in advanced cancers. Turning to the study itself: Patients in dose escalation had liver, melanoma, kidney or head and neck cancers. Prior therapy, whether anti-PD-1, anti-PD-L1 or anti-CTLA-4, was allowed, and roughly 44% had some. Overall study results and limits: Blood T cells, both CD4+ and CD8+, expanded clonally by week 6 at 0.1 to 3.0 mg/kg.

The repertoire was sequenced with immunoSEQ multiplex PCR; TCRdb's copy has only in-frame clones and lacks some. Among tens of thousands of clones listed, around nine tenths were seen once. Blood specimens came from baseline, cycle 4 day 1, and cycle 7 day 1. Concerning this clone: Antigen specificity is unknown.

This receptor was obtained from an adult with an advanced solid tumor such as melanoma, head and neck, liver or kidney cancer. Sequencing used CD4+ or CD8+ T cells sorted from blood, obtained in a trial of the OX40 agonist ivuxolimab.

The CDR3 DNA follows: TGCAGTGCTCTGTTAGGAAACATTCAGTACTTC. It yields the protein CSALLGNIQYF. The chain employs TRBV20-1 and TRBJ2-4; D unresolved. Germline values: CDR1 DFQATT, CDR2 SNEGSKA (reference sequence). This CDR3 contains 11 residues. The ends were cut back, 5 bases at V and 6 bases at J, with 8 bases in the middle.